Below are 5 T cell receptor beta chains sequenced from a single sample in a study of neoadjuvant anti-PD-1 for oral cavity cancer. The protocol was immunoSEQ multiplex PCR, while the TCRdb copy is restricted to in-frame clones and leaves out a portion. The sample consists of about 14,000 clones, approximately 70% of them appearing once. The sequencing used PBMCs, collected before nivolumab (anti-PD-1) treatment. The receptors shown here come from a person aged 35-79 years with oral cavity squamous cell carcinoma.

This chain links TRBV6-1 with TRBJ1-4; the D is unclear. Germline CDR1 MNHNS, CDR2 SASEGT. The CDR3 is 13 amino acids. The V gene lost 7 bases and the J gene lost 2 bases, with 8 bases spanning the gap. Written as DNA, the CDR3 is TGTGCCAGCAATCGACGGACTAATGAAAAACTGTTTTTT. It specifies CASNRRTNEKLFF.

This rearrangement joins TRBV15 to TRBJ2-7, with 8 positions matching TRBD2. The germline CDR1 and CDR2 sequences are LNHNV and YYDKDF (reference sequence). The CDR3 covers 14 residues. With V trimmed by 3 bases and J by 5 bases, 6 bases remained unmatched. CDR3 nucleotide sequence: TGTGCCACCAGCAGGCAACTAGCGGCCGACGAGCAGTACTTC. It translates to CATSRQLAADEQYF.

The rearrangement links TRBV29-1 to TRBJ2-2, with 9 bases aligning to TRBD1. Germline lookup yields CDR1 SQVTM and CDR2 ANQGSEA. With V trimmed by 5 bases and J by 7 bases, 11 bases remained unmatched. This CDR3 has 15 residues. CDR3 sequence: CSVHSGTGYFGELFF. The DNA for the CDR3 is TGCAGCGTTCACTCCGGGACAGGGTATTTCGGGGAGCTGTTTTTT.

This clone was counted a few times. The chain carries TRBV7-3 and TRBJ1-1; tentatively, D is TRBD1 (5 bases). Germline lookup yields CDR1 SGHTA and CDR2 FQGTGA. The CDR3 consists of 13 residues. V was shortened by 2 bases and J by 5 bases, with 9 bases between the two germline ends. The CDR3 loop reads CASSLDSWTEAFF. CDR3 in DNA: TGTGCCAGCAGCTTAGACAGTTGGACTGAAGCTTTCTTT.

The chain joins TRBV2 to TRBJ2-7; 11 nucleotides align to TRBD2. The CDR3 has 13 amino acids. Losses at the gene ends were 1 base for V and 11 bases for J; bases not matched to a gene: 4. Germline CDR1 and CDR2: SNHLY and FYNNEI. In DNA, the CDR3 is TGTGCCAGCAGTGAAGAGGAACTAGCGGGAGAGTACTTC. Its protein is CASSEEELAGEYF. The variable domain in full, with the rest retrieved from reference TRBV2 and TRBJ2-7, is EPEVTQTPSHQVTQMGQEVILRCVPISNHLYFYWYRQILGQKVEFLVSFYNNEISEKSEIFDDQFSVERPDGSNFTLKIRSTKLEDSAMYFCASSEEELAGEYFGPGTRLTVT.